This is a list of T cell receptor beta chains from one sample in a study of blood T cell repertoires in COVID-19. Libraries were prepared by immunoSEQ multiplex PCR; TCRdb keeps only in-frame clonotypes and omits some of them. This table has 540,000 or so clones, roughly nine tenths appearing once. Sequencing was done on a sample of peripheral blood. Receptor source: a woman between 45 and 60 years old with COVID-19, enrolled during active disease. Both conserved end residues are part of each CDR3. Fields, in order: CDR3 DNA, CDR3 protein, J gene, clone size, D gene, V gene. A D gene is named only where the DNA matches it firmly. Clone sizes are given selectively: once, few, many, or a class where the clone is expanded.

TGTGCCAGCAGCTTAGGGACTAGGCCGGGCGAGCAGTACTTC CASSLGTRPGEQYF TRBJ2-7 once TRBD2 TRBV7-2
TGTGCCAGCAGTCCGTATCAGGGGACTGGGGCCAACGTCCTGACTTTC CASSPYQGTGANVLTF TRBJ2-6 - - TRBV6-2/TRBV6-3
TGCGCCAGCAGCCAAGGCCGTCGGACAGGCACTTATGGCTACACCTTC CASSQGRRTGTYGYTF TRBJ1-2 - TRBD1 TRBV4-1
TGTGCCAGCAGCTTGGGAGGGTCCCAACAGCCCCAGCATTTT CASSLGGSQQPQHF TRBJ1-5 - - TRBV5-4
TGTGCCTGGAGGTTCTACGGGACTCCCCGAAGATCTGGAAACACCATATATTTT CAWRFYGTPRRSGNTIYF TRBJ1-3 - - TRBV30
TGTGCCACCAGCAGTGGGACAGGGTATGGCTACACCTTC CATSSGTGYGYTF TRBJ1-2 - TRBD1 TRBV15
TGTGCCAGCAGAGAGCCACCCCGGGATACGCAGTATTTT CASREPPRDTQYF TRBJ2-3 - - TRBV6-6
TGCGCCAGCACGACAGGTTTGGAAGGAAACACCATATATTTT CASTTGLEGNTIYF TRBJ1-3 - - TRBV5-1
TGTGCCAGCTCCCCGATCGGGAGTTCCTCTGGAAACACCATATATTTT CASSPIGSSSGNTIYF TRBJ1-3 - - TRBV18
TGTGCCAGCAGTGAAAGCGGGACCTACGAGCAGTACTTC CASSESGTYEQYF TRBJ2-7 - TRBD2 TRBV25-1
TGTGCCAGCAGCTCGGATACTAGCGGGGGGCGTCTTGGGGCCAACGTCCTGACTTTC CASSSDTSGGRLGANVLTF TRBJ2-6 - TRBD2 TRBV7-9
TGCAGCGTTGGTGGAGGGGATCAGCCCCAGCATTTT CSVGGGDQPQHF TRBJ1-5 - - TRBV29-1
TGCAGCGTTGGGGGGGGAGGGGTCCCCACAGATACGCAGTATTTT CSVGGGGVPTDTQYF TRBJ2-3 - TRBD2 TRBV29-1
TGTGCCAGCAGCGTAGCGGGACAGATCCGAGTAGATACGCAGTATTTT CASSVAGQIRVDTQYF TRBJ2-3 once TRBD1 TRBV9
TGTGCCAGTAGTATCAGGGCAGGGGGCAGGACTGAAGCTTTCTTT CASSIRAGGRTEAFF TRBJ1-1 - TRBD1 TRBV19
TGTGCCAGCAGCCAAGACTTAGCTGGAAACACCATATATTTT CASSQDLAGNTIYF TRBJ1-3 - - TRBV14
TGTGCCTGGAGGGGACTTAGCGGGGGGGCCAGTGAGCAGTTCTTC CAWRGLSGGASEQFF TRBJ2-1 - TRBD2 TRBV30
TGTGCCAGTAGTATAGGGGCTATGAACACTGAAGCTTTCTTT CASSIGAMNTEAFF TRBJ1-1 - - TRBV19
TGTGCCAGCAGTGAGGCAGCCTACGAGCAGTACTTC CASSEAAYEQYF TRBJ2-7 - - TRBV2
TGTGCCAGCAGCCGAAGCGGGACACCGGCCTACTACGAGCAGTACTTC CASSRSGTPAYYEQYF TRBJ2-7 - - TRBV11-1
TGTGCCAGCAGTGGACAGGGAAAAGGGGCCGGGGAGCTGTTTTTT CASSGQGKGAGELFF TRBJ2-2 - TRBD1 TRBV2
TGTGCCAGCAGCTCCCCCTCTAGCGGGGGGGCAAATGAGCAGTTCTTC CASSSPSSGGANEQFF TRBJ2-1 - TRBD2 TRBV7-3
TGTGCCAGCAGCCCCCACGGGACAGGGGGTTTGTCCCAGCATTTT CASSPHGTGGLSQHF TRBJ1-5 - TRBD1 TRBV28
TGCAGCGTTGTGCTTCCTAGCGGGGGTGATGAGCAGTTCTTC CSVVLPSGGDEQFF TRBJ2-1 - TRBD2 TRBV29-1
TGTGCCAGCTTACCCCGGGACAGGGTTCTGGTCAGCTCCTACAATGAGCAGTTCTTC CASLPRDRVLVSSYNEQFF TRBJ2-1 - TRBD1 TRBV27
TGTGCCAGCAGTTACTCTGGGGGACACCCCTGGCCCCAGCATTTT CASSYSGGHPWPQHF TRBJ1-5 - - TRBV6-5
TGTGCCAGCGGACCCGGGACAGGGGGCTACAATGAGCAGTTCTTC CASGPGTGGYNEQFF TRBJ2-1 - TRBD1 TRBV27
TGTGCCACCAGTGATTCAAGGGGAGGGTGGACGAATACGCAGTATTTT CATSDSRGGWTNTQYF TRBJ2-3 once TRBD2 TRBV24-1
TGTGCCAGCAGCAATGTATTACTGGGTAGGAGGGCTGAAGCTTTCTTT CASSNVLLGRRAEAFF TRBJ1-1 - - TRBV7-6
TGTGCCAGCACCACCGGCCCCGAGGAGGAAGCTTTCTTT CASTTGPEEEAFF TRBJ1-1 - - TRBV27